Shown below are 30 T cell receptor beta chains from a single sample sequenced in a study of T cells in Graves' hyperthyroidism and ophthalmopathy. From RNA transcripts, TCR beta CDR3 regions were amplified. HTBI primers were the set used in a first-round RT-PCR of the TCR CDR3. TCRdb analysed the multiplex PCR reads with MiXCR anew, one entry per CDR3 protein. This table has roughly 500,000 distinct CDR3 sequences, approximately 48% appearing once. The sample consisted of peripheral blood or thyroid tissue (not recorded which). Receptor source: an adult woman with Graves' disease, either hyperthyroidism or ophthalmopathy (not recorded which).

This clonotype was counted at least ten times. The chain employs TRBV6-6 and TRBJ1-4, with D uncertain. Germline V CDR1 and CDR2: MNHNY, SVGAGI (reference sequence). The CDR3 length is 12 residues. The V and J ends lost 6 bases and 8 bases respectively, with 10 bases between them. This CDR3 reads CASRKEGEKLFF. The CDR3 DNA follows: TGTGCCAGCAGGAAGGAGGGAGAAAAACTGTTTTTT.

V is TRBV9 and J is TRBJ1-2; possible D gene TRBD1, 5 bases. This CDR3 spans 13 amino acids. Germline V gives CDR1 SGDLS, CDR2 YYNGEE. The V and J ends lost 2 bases and 12 bases respectively, with 17 bases between them. As DNA, the CDR3 is TGTGCCAGCAGCGTTCCCGGGACCTCAATGGACACCTTC. Residues: CASSVPGTSMDTF.

The V and J genes are TRBV29-1 and TRBJ1-3; 9 bases match TRBD1. Germline lookup yields CDR1 SQVTM and CDR2 ANQGSEA. V trimming: 3 bases; J trimming: 0 bases; junction bases outside the gene matches: 0. This CDR3 is 14 amino acids long. CDR3 sequence (DNA): TGCAGCGTTGAGGGACAGGGCTCTGGAAACACCATATATTTT. Protein product: CSVEGQGSGNTIYF.

The V and J genes are TRBV29-1 and TRBJ1-2; D is unresolved. There are 14 residues in the CDR3. Trimming took 3 bases from V and 5 from J, leaving 16 bases between them. Per the germline V gene, CDR1 is SQVTM and CDR2 is ANQGSEA. The CDR3 loop is CSVDLAESIYGYTF. The CDR3 coding sequence is TGCAGCGTTGACCTCGCGGAGTCCATTTATGGCTACACCTTC.

In its sample, this clonotype was seen many times. The J gene is TRBJ2-7, the V gene TRBV2; 12 nucleotides align to TRBD2. The germline V gene has CDR1 SNHLY and CDR2 FYNNEI. V was clipped by 7 bases and J by 7 bases; unmatched bases: 8. CDR3 size: 14 residues. Here the CDR3 DNA reads TGTGCCAGCAACCGACTAGCGGGAGCGGAAGAGCAGTACTTC. Its protein is CASNRLAGAEEQYF.

This clonotype occurred many times. J is TRBJ1-1 and V is TRBV12-3 or TRBV12-4; D is unresolved. Trimming pared 3 bases from V and 4 bases from J, leaving 9 bases between. This CDR3 comprises 13 residues. This CDR3 is CASSFQFSTEAFF. CDR3 in DNA: TGTGCCAGCAGTTTCCAGTTTTCCACTGAAGCTTTCTTT.

In its sample, this clonotype was seen a few times. The junction shows a germline mismatch at one end, possibly a read error. The chain is built from TRBV27 and TRBJ1-2; D possibly corresponds to TRBD1 (6 bases). Germline lookup yields CDR1 MNHEY and CDR2 SMNVEV (reference sequence). The CDR3 consists of 14 residues. CDR3 coding DNA: TGTGTCAGCAGGGGTCCAGGTTCGAGTTATGGCTACACCTTC. Residues: CVSRGPGSSYGYTF.

This chain connects TRBV6-5 to TRBJ2-5; 12 bases line up with TRBD1. Germline V gene lookup returns CDR1 MNHEY and CDR2 SVGAGI. V was clipped by 8 bases and J by 2 bases; unmatched bases: 6. CDR3 length equals 15 residues. The CDR3 nucleotides read TGTGCCAGCGGATCGGGACAGGGGGCGCAAGAGACCCAGTACTTC. This gives the protein CASGSGQGAQETQYF.

The chain has TRBV24-1 and TRBJ2-1, with D perhaps TRBD2 (6 bases). Looked up from germline, CDR1 is KGHDR and CDR2 is SFDVKD. V was pared by 7 bases and J by 1 base, with 13 bases between. The CDR3 is made up of 15 amino acids. Written as DNA, the CDR3 is TGTGCCACCAGGGTGGGGACTTCATCCTACAATGAGCAGTTCTTC. This translates into CATRVGTSSYNEQFF.

The chain links TRBV29-1 to TRBJ2-5; D is unclear. This CDR3 has 15 residues. Per germline, CDR1 SQVTM and CDR2 ANQGSEA. The V and J ends lost 6 bases and 5 bases respectively, with 22 bases between them. The CDR3 here is CSVSPGSVQGETQYF. The CDR3 bases are TGCAGCGTGTCCCCCGGTAGTGTCCAAGGGGAGACCCAGTACTTC.

V and J are TRBV24-1 and TRBJ2-5, with TRBD1 as a possible D gene (6 bases). The germline V gene has CDR1 KGHDR and CDR2 SFDVKD. The V end was cut by 2 bases, the J end by 1 base, with 10 bases between. This CDR3 comprises 15 residues. This CDR3 reads CATSDSRRGQETQYF. The CDR3 DNA reads TGTGCCACCAGTGATTCTCGCAGGGGCCAAGAGACCCAGTACTTC.

Only one count was recorded for this clonotype. V and J are TRBV4-3 and TRBJ1-2, with D possibly TRBD1 on 5 matching bases. The length of the CDR3 is 14 residues. V lost 1 base and J 5 bases, leaving 11 bases between the germline ends. The germline V gene has CDR1 LGHNA and CDR2 YSLEER. The CDR3, as DNA: TGCGCCAGCAGCCAAGGGCGGGGGGGGTATGGCTACACCTTC. It codes for CASSQGRGGYGYTF.

This clonotype occurred a few times. V is TRBV7-9 and J is TRBJ2-5; 9 bases are a match to TRBD1. V gave up 5 bases and J gave up 9 bases; unmatched junction bases: 13. In germline, CDR1 is SEHNR, CDR2 FQNEAQ (reference sequence). The CDR3 totals 15 residues. The DNA for the CDR3 is TGTGCCAGCAGCACGGGACAGGGTAACAATCAGCCCCAGTACTTC. It specifies CASSTGQGNNQPQYF.

The V call is TRBV12-3 or TRBV12-4, the J call TRBJ1-4, with D possibly TRBD1 on 6 matching bases. The CDR3 sequence is 15 residues long. Trimming removed 6 bases at V and 3 bases at J, with 14 bases between. The CDR3 DNA reads as TGTGCCAGCAGCGTAGCTACAGGGTCTAATGAAAAACTGTTTTTT. Protein sequence: CASSVATGSNEKLFF.

The chain combines TRBV2 with TRBJ2-5, with D unresolved. The germline gives CDR1 SNHLY, CDR2 FYNNEI. V was cut by 6 bases and J by 11 bases, with 4 bases left in between. The CDR3 has 8 amino acids. The DNA for the CDR3 is TGTGCCAGCAGCGGACAGTACTTC. Translated: CASSGQYF.

This chain connects TRBV19 to TRBJ1-1, with D perhaps TRBD1 (6 bases). Trimming pared 5 bases from V and 3 bases from J, leaving 10 bases between. The CDR3 is made up of 13 amino acids. Germline V lookup: CDR1 LNHDA, CDR2 SQIVND (reference sequence). CDR3 loop: CASSQGRDTEAFF. The CDR3 DNA follows: TGTGCCAGTAGTCAGGGGCGAGACACTGAAGCTTTCTTT.

At least ten counts were recorded for this clonotype. The CDR3 DNA is TGTGCCAGCAGTGCAGAGACAGGGGGCTATGGCTACACCTTC. Protein: CASSAETGGYGYTF. The gene calls are TRBV2 and TRBJ1-2; 9 bases line up with TRBD1. CDR3 size: 14 residues. Trimming removed 4 bases from V and 4 bases from J; junction bases left unmatched: 4. Germline CDR1 SNHLY, CDR2 FYNNEI.

About this clonotype: This may be a read error: a much more frequent sequence differs by one nucleotide. This chain connects TRBV7-2 to TRBJ1-6, with a possible D match to TRBD1 (5 bases). Germline-derived CDR1 and CDR2 are SGHTA and FQGNSA. The CDR3 runs 16 residues. The CDR3 coding sequence is TGTGCCAGCAGCTCCAGGGAGCGCTCCTATAATTCACTCCTCCACTTT. It encodes CASSSRERSYNSLLHF. Full variable domain (outside the CDR3, taken from reference TRBV7-2 and TRBJ1-6): GAGVSQSPSNKVTEKGKDVELRCDPISGHTALYWYRQSLGQGLEFLIYFQGNSAPDKSGLPSDRFSAERTGGSVSTLTIQRTQQEDSAVYLCASSSRERSYNSLLHFGNGTRLTVT.

V gene TRBV10-3 combines with J gene TRBJ2-7; D remains unclear. The germline CDR1 and CDR2 sequences are ENHRY and SYGVKD. CDR3 length: 15 residues. Trimming took off 3 bases at V and 2 bases at J, with 14 bases between the two ends. CDR3 amino acids: CAISDSVGRTYEQYF. CDR3 nucleotides: TGTGCCATCAGTGACTCGGTCGGACGAACCTACGAGCAGTACTTC.

A note on this clonotype: One base away lies a much larger clone, so this may be a sequencing read error. The rearrangement uses TRBV10-1 and TRBJ2-3; D possibly matches TRBD1 or TRBD2 (7 bases each). The CDR3 is 11 residues long. The germline V and J ends were trimmed by 11 bases and 10 bases, with 16 bases remaining between them. Looked up from germline, CDR1 is WNHNN and CDR2 is SYGVQD (reference sequence). Here the CDR3 DNA reads TGCGCCGCGGGCCAGGGGGGGGCGCAGTATTTT. Translating it yields CAAGQGGAQYF.

This clonotype was counted only a few times. This chain joins TRBV5-1 and TRBJ2-7, with D perhaps TRBD2 (7 bases). CDR3 length equals 15 residues. V was shortened by 3 bases and J by 5 bases, with 18 bases between the two germline ends. The germline V gene encodes CDR1 SGHRS and CDR2 YFSETQ. This chain's CDR3 is CASSSQGGGTNEQYF. Written as DNA, the CDR3 is TGCGCCAGCAGCTCGCAGGGAGGGGGGACTAACGAGCAGTACTTC.

In DNA, the CDR3 is TGCGCCAGCAGCTCCGGACTAGCGGGGCCGCTCGAGCAGTACTTC. This gives the protein CASSSGLAGPLEQYF. The rearrangement joins TRBV5-1 to TRBJ2-7; 12 bases match TRBD2. Germline V gene sequence: CDR1 SGHRS, CDR2 YFSETQ. V was clipped by 3 bases and J by 6 bases; unmatched bases: 7. The CDR3 loop spans 15 amino acids.

The chain employs TRBV2 and TRBJ2-1; maybe TRBD2 (6 bases). CDR1 SNHLY and CDR2 FYNNEI come from the germline V gene. This CDR3 is built from 15 residues. V shed 6 bases and J shed 1 base, with 13 bases lying between them. CDR3 residues: CASSLGGGSYNEQFF. In DNA, the CDR3 is TGTGCCAGCAGCTTGGGAGGCGGGTCCTACAATGAGCAGTTCTTC.

The chain combines TRBV24-1 with TRBJ2-2, with D perhaps TRBD1 (6 bases). CDR1 and CDR2 from the germline V gene are KGHDR and SFDVKD. V was shortened by 7 bases and J by 4 bases, with 15 bases between the two germline ends. The CDR3 sequence is 15 residues long. This CDR3 reads CATRGQQESTGELFF. The CDR3 DNA reads as TGTGCCACCAGAGGACAGCAGGAATCCACCGGGGAGCTGTTTTTT.

Ten or more counts support this clonotype. V gene TRBV24-1 combines with J gene TRBJ1-2; weak D call: TRBD1 (5 bases). The CDR3 spans 15 residues. Germline values: CDR1 KGHDR, CDR2 SFDVKD. Trimming removed 5 bases from V and 4 bases from J, with 16 bases in between. CDR3 in amino acids: CATSGLGPVGYGYTF. Here the CDR3 DNA reads TGTGCCACCAGTGGCTTGGGGCCAGTGGGCTATGGCTACACCTTC.

The chain's CDR3 is CASRDSGRENIQYF. The CDR3 coding sequence is TGTGCCAGCAGAGATAGCGGGAGGGAAAACATTCAGTACTTC. The chain recombines TRBV2 with TRBJ2-4; 11 bases agree with TRBD2. Trimming removed 6 bases from V and 5 bases from J; junction bases left unmatched: 3. Per the germline V gene, CDR1 is SNHLY and CDR2 is FYNNEI. This CDR3 contains 14 residues.

This clonotype has ten or more counts. J is TRBJ1-2 and V is TRBV19; D is undetermined. V lost 1 base and J 2 bases, leaving 8 bases between the germline ends. Germline V CDR1 and CDR2: LNHDA, SQIVND (reference sequence). The CDR3 spans 14 residues. As DNA, the CDR3 is TGTGCCAGTAGTATAGGGCACAGAAACTATGGCTACACCTTC. Its protein product is CASSIGHRNYGYTF. Drawing the rest from reference TRBV19 and TRBJ1-2, the complete variable domain is DGGITQSPKYLFRKEGQNVTLSCEQNLNHDAMYWYRQDPGQGLRLIYYSQIVNDFQKGDIAEGYSVSREKKESFPLTVTSAQKNPTAFYLCASSIGHRNYGYTFGSGTRLTVV.

Turning to this clonotype: The junction departs from germline at one end; a sequencing error may be responsible. The chain has TRBV5-4 and TRBJ1-6, with D maybe TRBD1 (6 bases). Germline V gene lookup returns CDR1 SGHNT and CDR2 YYREEE (reference sequence). The CDR3 covers 13 residues. This chain's CDR3 is CDSRLDSSSPLHF. The CDR3 DNA sequence: TGTGACAGCAGATTGGACAGTTCGTCACCCCTCCACTTC.

This clonotype was detected only a few times. V is TRBV2 and J is TRBJ2-2; D is perhaps TRBD2 (6 bases). The germline V gene has CDR1 SNHLY and CDR2 FYNNEI. V dropped 8 bases and J dropped 6 bases, with 16 bases sitting between them. The CDR3 has 14 residues. The CDR3 sequence is CASLWGAGPGELFF. CDR3 in DNA: TGTGCCAGCCTATGGGGAGCGGGCCCCGGGGAGCTGTTTTTT.

The genes are TRBV3-1 and TRBJ1-5; D ambiguous. The V gene lost 0 bases and the J gene lost 4 bases, with 7 bases spanning the gap. Germline V CDR1 and CDR2: LGHDT, YNNKEL (reference sequence). This CDR3 is 14 amino acids long. The CDR3 nucleotides read TGTGCCAGCAGCCAAGATATGATAAATCAGCCCCAGCATTTT. Protein sequence: CASSQDMINQPQHF.